The 23 T cell receptor beta chains reported below all come from one sample, sequenced in a study of blood T cells in healthy people across ages. It was with a sample-barcoded 5' primer and a J-beta primer mix that a second PCR of roughly 7 to 12 cycles was run. One entry per CDR3 protein, called by TCRdb with MiXCR from the 5' RACE reads. The data contain hundreds of thousands of distinct CDR3 sequences, about a third of them singletons. Source material: blood. These receptors were obtained from a woman of 80 years or more in good health.

This clonotype was seen at least ten times. The V gene is TRBV7-9, the J gene TRBJ1-1; 11 bases fit TRBD1. This CDR3 comprises 15 residues. CDR1 SEHNR and CDR2 FQNEAQ come from the germline V gene (reference sequence). The V gene end was trimmed by 5 bases and the J gene end by 4 bases; junction bases not matched to a gene: 6. The CDR3 spells CASSASGTGGTEAFF. Here the CDR3 DNA reads TGTGCCAGCAGCGCCTCCGGGACAGGGGGCACTGAAGCTTTCTTT.

With respect to this clonotype: A read error may be the cause here, since a much bigger clone is one base away. The chain carries TRBV20-1 and TRBJ2-3; possible D gene TRBD2, 5 bases. The CDR3 consists of 15 residues. The germline V gene encodes CDR1 DFQATT and CDR2 SNEGSKA (reference sequence). CDR3 coding DNA: TGCAGTGCTAGTGTCGTCCGGGAAGTTTCAGATACGCCGTATTTT. Its protein is CSASVVREVSDTPYF.

The table lists this clonotype with many counts. The chain employs TRBV6-1 and TRBJ1-5; D is possibly TRBD1 (5 bases). Trimming shortened V by 4 bases and J by 13 bases, and 20 bases separated the two germline ends. The CDR3 has 14 residues. The germline CDR1 and CDR2 sequences are MNHNS and SASEGT. CDR3 DNA: TGTGCCAGCAGTGTTAGTCGGGGGTCAGGAATTCAGCATTTT. It encodes CASSVSRGSGIQHF.

The J gene is TRBJ1-2, the V gene TRBV2; TRBD1 matches 7 bases. The germline CDR1 and CDR2 sequences are SNHLY and FYNNEI. V gave up 8 bases and J gave up 8 bases; unmatched junction bases: 8. The CDR3 totals 12 residues. DNA of the CDR3: TGTGCCAGCCGGGAGGGGGCGCGCGGCTACACCTTC. It specifies CASREGARGYTF.

The chain employs TRBV2 and TRBJ2-5, with 15 bases that match TRBD2. CDR3 length: 18 amino acids. V was pared by 3 bases and J by 4 bases, with 9 bases of the junction left unmatched. The germline gives CDR1 SNHLY, CDR2 FYNNEI. The CDR3 reads CASSEGLAGGKARETQYF. CDR3 DNA: TGTGCCAGCAGTGAGGGACTAGCGGGGGGAAAGGCGAGAGAGACCCAGTACTTC.

Ten or more counts support this clonotype. V usage is TRBV4-2 and J usage is TRBJ2-3, with 15 bases fitting TRBD2. The J segment lost 0 bases and the V segment lost 4 bases, leaving 2 bases of the junction unmatched. This CDR3 is 17 amino acids long. Germline loops: CDR1 LGHNA, CDR2 YNFKEQ. The CDR3 DNA sequence: TGTGCCAGCAGCCGTGGGACTAGCGGGGGGAGCACAGATACGCAGTATTTT. It specifies CASSRGTSGGSTDTQYF.

The chain is built from TRBV20-1 and TRBJ1-1; 7 bases are a match to TRBD1. Per germline, CDR1 DFQATT and CDR2 SNEGSKA (reference sequence). The CDR3 totals 13 residues. The V segment lost 4 bases and the J segment 2 bases; nucleotides outside the gene matches: 4. The CDR3 DNA follows: TGCAGTGCTAACCGACAGGGAAACACTGAAGCTTTCTTT. This gives the protein CSANRQGNTEAFF.

The gene calls are TRBV20-1 and TRBJ2-3; unclear D gene. V shed 4 bases and J shed 0 bases, with 11 bases lying between them. The length of the CDR3 is 14 residues. The V gene's germline CDR1 is DFQATT and CDR2 SNEGSKA (reference sequence). CDR3 in DNA: TGCAGTGCTACATCCACGGACAGCACAGATACGCAGTATTTT. Translated, it gives CSATSTDSTDTQYF.

This clonotype was detected many times. This chain uses TRBV7-9 with TRBJ2-5; D is undetermined. The V gene's germline CDR1 is SEHNR and CDR2 FQNEAQ (reference sequence). The CDR3 runs to 13 residues. Trimming left V 3 bases short and J 5 bases short, with 10 bases between. CDR3 sequence reads: CASSLERTETQYF. As DNA, the CDR3 is TGTGCCAGCAGCTTGGAGCGAACGGAGACCCAGTACTTC.

This clonotype has ten or more counts. J is TRBJ2-1 and V is TRBV21-1; the DNA was not compared with TRBD1, the D call given in the table. TRBV21-1 is reported as a pseudogene. This CDR3 region has 13 residues. In DNA, the CDR3 is TGTGCCAGCCAAGGACCAGGGGGCAATGAGCAGTTCTTC. It codes for CASQGPGGNEQFF.

The CDR3 DNA reads TGTGCCAGCAGTTTAACGGATATCTCTGGAAACACCATATATTTT. Translated, it gives CASSLTDISGNTIYF. The chain recombines TRBV12-3 or TRBV12-4 with TRBJ1-3; D is unclear. This CDR3 contains 15 residues. Trimming took off 2 bases at V and 0 bases at J, with 8 bases between the two ends.

This clonotype was counted at least ten times. This rearrangement joins TRBV9 to TRBJ2-1, with TRBD2 matching over 13 bases. Trimming took 0 bases from V and 0 from J; bases not matched to a gene: 3. CDR3 length: 18 residues. Germline V gene sequence: CDR1 SGDLS, CDR2 YYNGEE. The DNA for the CDR3 is TGTGCCAGCAGCGTAGGGACTAGCGGGGGTAGCTCCTACAATGAGCAGTTCTTC. Its translation is CASSVGTSGGSSYNEQFF.

This chain uses TRBV27 with TRBJ2-1; 9 nucleotides align to TRBD2. After removal of 3 bases from V and 12 bases from J, the junction contained 9 bases not matched to a gene. CDR3 length equals 14 residues. Per the germline V gene, CDR1 is MNHEY and CDR2 is SMNVEV (reference sequence). CDR3 coding DNA: TGTGCCAGCAGTTTGAGGACTAGCGAAAGTGGGCAGTTCTTC. It specifies CASSLRTSESGQFF.

This clonotype was recorded many times. This rearrangement joins TRBV11-2 to TRBJ2-3; D may be TRBD1 or TRBD2 (5 bases each). Germline V gives CDR1 SGHAT, CDR2 FQNNGV. This CDR3 has 13 amino acids. Trimming removed 9 bases at V and 5 bases at J, with 15 bases between. This CDR3 reads CASGGRGGDTQYF. The CDR3 nucleotides are TGTGCCAGTGGGGGTAGAGGCGGAGATACGCAGTATTTT.

This clonotype was counted ten times or more. For the CDR3, the DNA is TGTGCCAGCAGAGATTACAGGGCACTAGCCAAAAACATTCAGTACTTC. Residues: CASRDYRALAKNIQYF. The rearrangement joins TRBV12-3 or TRBV12-4 to TRBJ2-4; D is possibly TRBD1 (6 bases). Deletions cut 6 bases from V and 0 bases from J, with 15 bases between. The CDR3 totals 16 residues.

This clonotype was recorded at least ten times. The gene calls are TRBV20-1 and TRBJ1-4; 10 bases fit TRBD1. Germline V lookup: CDR1 DFQATT, CDR2 SNEGSKA (reference sequence). V trimming: 5 bases; J trimming: 4 bases; junction bases outside the gene matches: 7. This CDR3 is 15 amino acids long. The CDR3 sequence: CSARGTGVFNEKLFF. CDR3 nucleotide sequence: TGCAGTGCTCGCGGGACAGGGGTCTTTAATGAAAAACTGTTTTTT.

DNA of the CDR3: TGTGCCAGCAGTTACTCCCCGACAGGAGTTACCAAAAACATTCAGTACTTC. Translating gives CASSYSPTGVTKNIQYF. The chain joins TRBV6-2 or TRBV6-3 to TRBJ2-4; D is possibly TRBD1 (6 bases). Germline V gives CDR1 MNHEY, CDR2 SVGEGT. Trimming stripped 0 bases from V and 2 bases from J, with 14 bases between. This CDR3 is built from 17 residues.

The V gene is TRBV20-1, the J gene TRBJ2-5; 7 bases agree with TRBD2. The end of the DNA is better explained by TRBJ2-7, so the J call may be wrong. The CDR3 consists of 14 residues. Germline CDR1 and CDR2: DFQATT and SNEGSKA (reference sequence). For the CDR3, the DNA is TGCAGTGCCTCCGGGGAGCGGGACTTAGGCGAGCAGTACTTC. Protein sequence: CSASGERDLGEQYF.

This clonotype was seen many times. The genes are TRBV7-2 and TRBJ1-4; no clear D. V lost 5 bases to trimming and J lost 6 bases, with 16 bases between them. Germline CDR1 is SGHTA and CDR2 is FQGNSA. The CDR3 sequence is 15 residues long. CDR3 loop: CASSPRRLVDEKLFF. CDR3 DNA sequence: TGTGCCAGCAGCCCGAGACGCCTTGTCGATGAAAAACTGTTTTTT.

The table lists this clonotype with a few counts. The rearrangement links TRBV27 to TRBJ1-1; 8 bases are a match to TRBD1. The CDR3 length is 13 residues. Germline lookup yields CDR1 MNHEY and CDR2 SMNVEV (reference sequence). Trimming removed 3 bases from V and 10 bases from J; junction bases left unmatched: 7. This CDR3 reads CASSFRRTGTAFF. The CDR3 DNA reads as TGTGCCAGCAGTTTCCGTAGGACAGGGACAGCTTTCTTT.

This clonotype was counted between two and nine times. The rearrangement uses TRBV13 and TRBJ2-1; D is unresolved. Trimming shortened V by 5 bases and J by 0 bases, and 11 bases separated the two germline ends. There are 15 residues in the CDR3. The germline V gene encodes CDR1 PRHDT and CDR2 FYEKMQ (reference sequence). CDR3 in DNA: TGTGCCAGCAGCAGAAACCCTAGCTCCTACAATGAGCAGTTCTTC. Protein product: CASSRNPSSYNEQFF.

V gene TRBV29-1 combines with J gene TRBJ2-5, with D possibly called TRBD1 or TRBD2 (5 bases each). The J call is doubtful: the DNA matches TRBJ2-7 better. The CDR3 totals 13 residues. Germline CDR1 is SQVTM and CDR2 is ANQGSEA. CDR3 loop: CSGASGTRDEQYF. CDR3 nucleotide sequence: TGCAGCGGGGCTTCCGGGACGCGCGACGAGCAGTACTTC.

The table lists this clonotype with many counts. The chain couples TRBV28 to TRBJ1-4; 7 positions match TRBD1. CDR1 and CDR2 from the germline V gene are MDHEN and SYDVKM. CDR3 length equals 13 residues. The V segment lost 7 bases and the J segment 6 bases; nucleotides outside the gene matches: 5. DNA for the CDR3: TGTGCCAGCACCACGACAGGGTATGAAAAACTGTTTTTT. It specifies CASTTTGYEKLFF.